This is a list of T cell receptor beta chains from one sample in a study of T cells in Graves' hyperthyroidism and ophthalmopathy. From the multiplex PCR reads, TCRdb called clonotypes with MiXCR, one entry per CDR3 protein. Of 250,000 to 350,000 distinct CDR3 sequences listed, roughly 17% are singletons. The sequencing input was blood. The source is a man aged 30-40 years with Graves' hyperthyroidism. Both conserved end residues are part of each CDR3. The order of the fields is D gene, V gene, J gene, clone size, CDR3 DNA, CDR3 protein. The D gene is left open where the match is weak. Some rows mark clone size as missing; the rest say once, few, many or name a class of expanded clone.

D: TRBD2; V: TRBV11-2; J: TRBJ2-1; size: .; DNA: TGTGCCAGCAGCAGCGGGAGTGTAAGTTACAATGAGCAGTTCTTC; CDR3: CASSSGSVSYNEQFF
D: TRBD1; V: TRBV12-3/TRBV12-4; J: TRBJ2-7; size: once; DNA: TGTGCCAGCTCAGCAAACAGTCCCGGGACAGGCTCCTTTTACGAGCAGTACTTC; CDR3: CASSANSPGTGSFYEQYF
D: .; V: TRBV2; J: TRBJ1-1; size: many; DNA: TGTGCCAGCAACTGGGCACCAGGCGCTGAAGCTTTCTTT; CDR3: CASNWAPGAEAFF
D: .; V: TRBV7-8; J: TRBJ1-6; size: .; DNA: TGTGCCAGCAGCCTCGACAGACTATCCAACACACCCCTCCACTTT; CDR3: CASSLDRLSNTPLHF
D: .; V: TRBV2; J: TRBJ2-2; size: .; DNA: TGTGCCAGCAGCTTGGGGGGGCCCGCCGGGGAGCTGTTTTTT; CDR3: CASSLGGPAGELFF
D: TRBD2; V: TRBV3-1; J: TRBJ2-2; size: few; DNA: TGTGCCAGCAGTTATAGCGGGCTTAACACCGGGGAGCTGTTTTTT; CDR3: CASSYSGLNTGELFF
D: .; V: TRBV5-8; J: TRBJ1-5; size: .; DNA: TGTGCCAGCAGCGACGGGAGTAGTCAGCCCCAGCATTTT; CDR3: CASSDGSSQPQHF
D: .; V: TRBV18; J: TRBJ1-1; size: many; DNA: TGTGCCAGCTATAAGGGGGAGCGGACTGAAGCTTTCTTT; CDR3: CASYKGERTEAFF
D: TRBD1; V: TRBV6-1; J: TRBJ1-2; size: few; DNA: TGTGCCAGCTTCTCCCAGGGGGACTATGGCTACACCTTC; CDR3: CASFSQGDYGYTF
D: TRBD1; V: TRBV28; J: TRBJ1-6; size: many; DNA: TGTGCCAGCAGGGACGCGACCGGGACAGGGGCGTCACCCCTCCACTTT; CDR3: CASRDATGTGASPLHF